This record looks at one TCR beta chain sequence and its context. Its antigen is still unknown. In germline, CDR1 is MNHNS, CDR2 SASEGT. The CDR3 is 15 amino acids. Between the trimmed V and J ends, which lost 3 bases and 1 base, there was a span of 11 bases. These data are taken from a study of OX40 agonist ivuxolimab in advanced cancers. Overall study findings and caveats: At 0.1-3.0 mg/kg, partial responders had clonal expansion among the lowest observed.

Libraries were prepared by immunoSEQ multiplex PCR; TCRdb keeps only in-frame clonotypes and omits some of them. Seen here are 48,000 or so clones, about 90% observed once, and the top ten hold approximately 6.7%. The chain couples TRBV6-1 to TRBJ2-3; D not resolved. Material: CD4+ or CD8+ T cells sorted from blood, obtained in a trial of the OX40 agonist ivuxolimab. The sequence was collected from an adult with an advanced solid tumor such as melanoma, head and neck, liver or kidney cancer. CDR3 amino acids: CASSDERGGTDTQYF. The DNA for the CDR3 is TGTGCCAGCAGTGATGAGCGTGGGGGCACAGATACGCAGTATTTT.